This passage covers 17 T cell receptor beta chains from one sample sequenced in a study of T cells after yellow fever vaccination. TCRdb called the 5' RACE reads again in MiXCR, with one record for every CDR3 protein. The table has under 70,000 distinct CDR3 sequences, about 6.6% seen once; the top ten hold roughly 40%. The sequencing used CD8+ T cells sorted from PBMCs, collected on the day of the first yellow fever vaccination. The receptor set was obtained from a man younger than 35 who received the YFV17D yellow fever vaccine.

The CDR3, as DNA: TGTGCCAGCAGCCAAGCGACCGTCTCCATGGCGGGGAGCTCCTACGAGCAGTACTTC. Protein: CASSQATVSMAGSSYEQYF. The genes are TRBV4-2 and TRBJ2-7; weak D call: TRBD2 (6 bases). The length of the CDR3 is 19 residues. V gave up 1 base and J gave up 0 bases, with 22 bases separating them. The V gene's germline CDR1 is LGHNA and CDR2 YNFKEQ.

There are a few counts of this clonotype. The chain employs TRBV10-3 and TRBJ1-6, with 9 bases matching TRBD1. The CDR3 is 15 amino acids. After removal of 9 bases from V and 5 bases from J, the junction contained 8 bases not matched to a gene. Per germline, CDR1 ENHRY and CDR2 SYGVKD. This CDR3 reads CAIKTGGLNNSPLHF. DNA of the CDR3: TGTGCCATAAAAACAGGGGGCTTAAATAATTCACCCCTCCACTTT.

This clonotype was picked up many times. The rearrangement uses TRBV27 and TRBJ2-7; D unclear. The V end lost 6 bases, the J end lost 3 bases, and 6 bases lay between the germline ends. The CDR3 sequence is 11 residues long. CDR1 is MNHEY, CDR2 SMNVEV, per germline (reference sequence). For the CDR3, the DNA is TGTGCCAGCAGCGACGGCTACGAGCAGTACGTC. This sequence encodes CASSDGYEQYV.

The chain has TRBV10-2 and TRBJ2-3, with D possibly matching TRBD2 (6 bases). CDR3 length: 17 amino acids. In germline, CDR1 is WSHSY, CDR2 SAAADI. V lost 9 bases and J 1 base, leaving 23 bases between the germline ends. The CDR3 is CASGGIFSGLGTDTQYF. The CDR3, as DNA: TGCGCCAGTGGGGGGATATTTTCGGGACTCGGCACAGATACGCAGTATTTT.

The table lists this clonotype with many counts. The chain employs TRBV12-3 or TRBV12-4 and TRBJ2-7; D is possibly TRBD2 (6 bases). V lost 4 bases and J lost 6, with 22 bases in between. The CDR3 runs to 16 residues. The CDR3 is CASSSSLGTAGGEQYF. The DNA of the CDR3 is TGTGCCAGCAGTTCCTCCCTCGGGACTGCCGGGGGCGAGCAGTACTTC.

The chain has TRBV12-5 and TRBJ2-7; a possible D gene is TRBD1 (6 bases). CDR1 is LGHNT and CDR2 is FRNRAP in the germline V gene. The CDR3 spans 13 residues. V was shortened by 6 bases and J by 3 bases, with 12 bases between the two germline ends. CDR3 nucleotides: TGTGCTAGTGGAAGACGGACAGTCTACGAGCAGTACTTC. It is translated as CASGRRTVYEQYF.

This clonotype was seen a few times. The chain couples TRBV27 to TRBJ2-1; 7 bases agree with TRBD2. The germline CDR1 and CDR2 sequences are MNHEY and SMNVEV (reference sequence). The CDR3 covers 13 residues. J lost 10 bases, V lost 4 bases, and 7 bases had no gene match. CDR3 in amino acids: CASSYDSLAEQFF. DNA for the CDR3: TGTGCCAGCAGTTACGATTCACTAGCGGAGCAGTTCTTC.

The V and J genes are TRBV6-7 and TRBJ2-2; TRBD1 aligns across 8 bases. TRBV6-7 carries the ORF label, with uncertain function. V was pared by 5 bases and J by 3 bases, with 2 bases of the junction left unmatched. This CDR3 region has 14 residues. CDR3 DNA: TGTGCCAGCAGTATGACAGGGGACACCGGGGAGCTGTTTTTT. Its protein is CASSMTGDTGELFF.

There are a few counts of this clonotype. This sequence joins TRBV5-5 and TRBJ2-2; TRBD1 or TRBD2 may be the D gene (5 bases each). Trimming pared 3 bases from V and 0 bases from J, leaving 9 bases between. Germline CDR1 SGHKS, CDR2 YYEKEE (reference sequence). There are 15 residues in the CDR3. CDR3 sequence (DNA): TGTGCCAGCAGCTCGGGACCGCCGAACACCGGGGAGCTGTTTTTT. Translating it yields CASSSGPPNTGELFF.

In nucleotides, the CDR3 is TGTGCCAGCTTCGAAGCCGGGGAGCTGTTTTTT. Protein: CASFEAGELFF. The chain has TRBV6-2 or TRBV6-3 and TRBJ2-2; D is unresolved. Germline-derived CDR1 and CDR2 are MNHEY and SVGEGT. The V end was cut by 8 bases, the J end by 6 bases, with 7 bases between. This CDR3 is built from 11 residues.

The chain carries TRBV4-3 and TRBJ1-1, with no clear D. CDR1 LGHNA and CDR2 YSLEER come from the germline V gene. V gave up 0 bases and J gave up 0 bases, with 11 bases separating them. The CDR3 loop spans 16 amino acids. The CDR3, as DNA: TGCGCCAGCAGCCAAGACCGGGGAGGGATGAACACTGAAGCTTTCTTT. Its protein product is CASSQDRGGMNTEAFF.

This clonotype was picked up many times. CDR3 sequence reads: CASSFRGHGELFF. In DNA form, the CDR3 reads TGTGCCAGCAGTTTCCGGGGGCACGGGGAGCTGTTTTTT. V gene TRBV28 combines with J gene TRBJ2-2, with D possibly called TRBD1 or TRBD2 (6 bases each). Per the germline V gene, CDR1 is MDHEN and CDR2 is SYDVKM. V gave up 3 bases and J gave up 7 bases, with 9 bases separating them. This CDR3 is built from 13 residues.

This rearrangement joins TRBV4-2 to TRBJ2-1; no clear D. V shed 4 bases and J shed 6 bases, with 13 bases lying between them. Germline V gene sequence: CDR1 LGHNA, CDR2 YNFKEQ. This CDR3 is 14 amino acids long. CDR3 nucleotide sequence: TGTGCCAGCAGCCCCGAGCTCCTCTGCAATGAGCAGTTCTTC. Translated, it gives CASSPELLCNEQFF.

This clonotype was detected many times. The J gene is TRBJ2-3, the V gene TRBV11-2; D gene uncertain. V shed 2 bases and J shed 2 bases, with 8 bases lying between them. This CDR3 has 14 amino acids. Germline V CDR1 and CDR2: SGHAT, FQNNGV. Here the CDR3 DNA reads TGTGCCAGCAGCTTACCCAGTCCCACAGATACGCAGTATTTT. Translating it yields CASSLPSPTDTQYF.

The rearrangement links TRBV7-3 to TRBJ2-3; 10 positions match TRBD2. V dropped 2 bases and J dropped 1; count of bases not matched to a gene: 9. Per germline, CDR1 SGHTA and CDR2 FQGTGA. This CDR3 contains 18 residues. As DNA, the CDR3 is TGTGCCAGCAGCTTACTAGCGGGGGAGCATTTCGGCACAGATACGCAGTATTTT. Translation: CASSLLAGEHFGTDTQYF.

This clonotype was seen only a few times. Here the CDR3 DNA reads TGTGCCAGCAGGGGAAGGGGACAGGGTAATGAGCAGTTCTTC. This encodes CASRGRGQGNEQFF. V gene TRBV12-3 or TRBV12-4 combines with J gene TRBJ2-1; 9 bases line up with TRBD1. The CDR3 contains 14 residues. Trimming took 6 bases from V and 7 from J; bases not matched to a gene: 7.

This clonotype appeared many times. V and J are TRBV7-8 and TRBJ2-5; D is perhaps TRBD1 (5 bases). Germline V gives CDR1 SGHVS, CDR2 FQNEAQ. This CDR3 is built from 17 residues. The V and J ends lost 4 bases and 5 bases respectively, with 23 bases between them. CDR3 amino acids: CASSSPTRREIMETQYF. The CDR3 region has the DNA TGTGCCAGCAGCTCTCCAACCCGCAGGGAAATTATGGAGACCCAGTACTTC. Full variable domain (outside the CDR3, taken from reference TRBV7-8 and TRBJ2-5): GAGVSQSPRYKVAKRGQDVALRCDPISGHVSLFWYQQALGQGPEFLTYFQNEAQLDKSGLPSDRFFAERPEGSVSTLKIQRTQQEDSAVYLCASSSPTRREIMETQYFGPGTRLLVL.